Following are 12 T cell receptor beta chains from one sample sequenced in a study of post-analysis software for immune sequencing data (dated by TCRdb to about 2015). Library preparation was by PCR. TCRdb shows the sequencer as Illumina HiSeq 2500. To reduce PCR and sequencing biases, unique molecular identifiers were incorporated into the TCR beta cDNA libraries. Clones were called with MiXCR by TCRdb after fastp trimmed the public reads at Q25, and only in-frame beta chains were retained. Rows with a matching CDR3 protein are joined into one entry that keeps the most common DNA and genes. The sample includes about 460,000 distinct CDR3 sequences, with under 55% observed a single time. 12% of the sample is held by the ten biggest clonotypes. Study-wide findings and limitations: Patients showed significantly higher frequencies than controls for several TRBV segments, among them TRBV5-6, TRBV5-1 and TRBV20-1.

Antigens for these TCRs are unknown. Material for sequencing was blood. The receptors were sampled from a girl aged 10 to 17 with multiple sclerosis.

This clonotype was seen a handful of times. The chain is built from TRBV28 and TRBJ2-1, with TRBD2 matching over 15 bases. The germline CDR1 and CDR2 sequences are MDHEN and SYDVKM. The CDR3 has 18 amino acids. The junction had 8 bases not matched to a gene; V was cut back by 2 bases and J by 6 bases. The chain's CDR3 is CASSLPPGLAGGRNEQFF. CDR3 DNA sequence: TGTGCCAGCAGTTTACCCCCAGGACTAGCGGGAGGGCGCAATGAGCAGTTCTTC.

The CDR3 DNA sequence: TGCGCCAGCAGCCAAGAGGCGCGGGAGAGCGGGGAGCTGTTTTTT. This translates into CASSQEARESGELFF. The J gene is TRBJ2-2, the V gene TRBV4-1, with 7 bases aligning to TRBD2. V dropped 0 bases and J dropped 7; count of bases not matched to a gene: 5. Germline V gene sequence: CDR1 MGHRA, CDR2 YSYEKL. The CDR3 totals 15 residues.

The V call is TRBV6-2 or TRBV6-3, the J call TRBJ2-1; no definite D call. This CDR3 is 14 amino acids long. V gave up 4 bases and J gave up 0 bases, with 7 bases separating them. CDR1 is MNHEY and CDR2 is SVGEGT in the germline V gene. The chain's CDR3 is CASSSLSSYNEQFF. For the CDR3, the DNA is TGTGCCAGCAGTTCCCTGAGCTCCTACAATGAGCAGTTCTTC.

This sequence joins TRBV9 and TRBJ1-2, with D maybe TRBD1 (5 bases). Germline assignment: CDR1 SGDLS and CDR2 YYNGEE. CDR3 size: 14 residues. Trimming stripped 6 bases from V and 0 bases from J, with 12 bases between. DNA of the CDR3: TGTGCCAGCAACCAAGGGACGGCTAACTATGGCTACACCTTC. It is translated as CASNQGTANYGYTF. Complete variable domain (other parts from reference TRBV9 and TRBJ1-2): DSGVTQTPKHLITATGQRVTLRCSPRSGDLSVYWYQQSLDQGLQFLIQYYNGEERAKGNILERFSAQQFPDLHSELNLSSLELGDSALYFCASNQGTANYGYTFGSGTRLTVV.

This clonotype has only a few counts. CDR3 in amino acids: CASSPQAVETQYF. CDR3 DNA sequence: TGTGCCAGCAGCCCTCAGGCTGTGGAGACCCAGTACTTC. The J gene is TRBJ2-5, the V gene TRBV3-1; D uncertain. CDR1 and CDR2 (germline): LGHDT, YNNKEL (reference sequence). The V end was cut by 4 bases, the J end by 5 bases, with 11 bases between. This CDR3 spans 13 amino acids.

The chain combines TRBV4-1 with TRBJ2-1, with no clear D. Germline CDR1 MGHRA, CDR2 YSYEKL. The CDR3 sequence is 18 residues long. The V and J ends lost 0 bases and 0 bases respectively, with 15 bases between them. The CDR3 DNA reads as TGCGCCAGCAGCCAAGATCTAGTGGGCTCCAGCTCCTACAATGAGCAGTTCTTC. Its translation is CASSQDLVGSSSYNEQFF.

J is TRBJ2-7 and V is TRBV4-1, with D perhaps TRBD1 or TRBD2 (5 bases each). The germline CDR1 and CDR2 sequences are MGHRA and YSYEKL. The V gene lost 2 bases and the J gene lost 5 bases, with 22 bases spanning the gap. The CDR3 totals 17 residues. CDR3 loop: CASSQLLGRDDIHEQYF. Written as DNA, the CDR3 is TGCGCCAGCAGCCAACTTTTGGGACGGGACGATATACACGAGCAGTACTTC.

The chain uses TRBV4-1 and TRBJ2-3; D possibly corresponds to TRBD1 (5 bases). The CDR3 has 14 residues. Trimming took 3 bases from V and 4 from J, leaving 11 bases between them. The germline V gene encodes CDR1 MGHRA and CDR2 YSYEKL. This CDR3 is CASSQRMGPDTQYF. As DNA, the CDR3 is TGCGCCAGCAGCCAGCGCATGGGGCCAGATACGCAGTATTTT.

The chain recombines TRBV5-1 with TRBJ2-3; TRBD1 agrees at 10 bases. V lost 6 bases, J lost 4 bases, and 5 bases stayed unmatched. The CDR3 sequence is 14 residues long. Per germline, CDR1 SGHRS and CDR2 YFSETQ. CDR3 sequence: CASISGQGADTQYF. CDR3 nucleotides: TGCGCCAGCATCTCCGGACAGGGGGCAGATACGCAGTATTTT.

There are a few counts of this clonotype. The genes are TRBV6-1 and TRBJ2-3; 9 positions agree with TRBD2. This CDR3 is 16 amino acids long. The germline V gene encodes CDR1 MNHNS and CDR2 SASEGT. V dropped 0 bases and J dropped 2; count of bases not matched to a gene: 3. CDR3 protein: CASSEALAGLTDTQYF. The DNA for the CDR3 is TGTGCCAGCAGTGAAGCCCTAGCGGGACTCACAGATACGCAGTATTTT.

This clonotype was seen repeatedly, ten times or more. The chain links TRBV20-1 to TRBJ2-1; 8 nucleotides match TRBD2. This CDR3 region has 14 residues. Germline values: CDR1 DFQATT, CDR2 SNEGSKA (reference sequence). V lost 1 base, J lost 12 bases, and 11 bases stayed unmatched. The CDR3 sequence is CSARGPSGPWGQFF. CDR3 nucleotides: TGCAGTGCTAGAGGGCCTAGCGGGCCCTGGGGGCAGTTCTTC.

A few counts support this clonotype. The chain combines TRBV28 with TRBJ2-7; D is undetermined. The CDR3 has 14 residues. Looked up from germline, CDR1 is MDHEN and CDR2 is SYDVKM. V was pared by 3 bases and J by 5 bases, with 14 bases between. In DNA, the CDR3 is TGTGCCAGCAGTTTGGGATTTGGGGTCCACGAGCAGTACTTC. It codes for CASSLGFGVHEQYF.